A single sample gave rise to the 2 T cell receptor beta chains below, sequenced in a study of blood T cell repertoires in COVID-19. Assay used: immunoSEQ multiplex PCR; TCRdb lists only in-frame clones, some missing. The sample holds 100,000 to 150,000 clones, roughly 90% seen once. Sequencing was done on a sample of peripheral blood. The receptor source for this set is a man aged 45-65 years with active COVID-19.

The chain carries TRBV6-5 and TRBJ2-1; 7 bases align to TRBD1. Germline CDR1 and CDR2: MNHEY and SVGAGI. The CDR3 is 14 amino acids. V lost 8 bases, J lost 3 bases, and 7 bases stayed unmatched. The CDR3 reads CASQHGTDYNEQFF. In nucleotides, the CDR3 is TGTGCCAGCCAACATGGGACAGACTACAATGAGCAGTTCTTC.

CDR3: CASSSEGGRALDTQYF. CDR3 sequence (DNA): TGTGCCAGCAGTTCCGAGGGCGGGAGGGCTTTAGATACGCAGTATTTT. The chain carries TRBV6-6 and TRBJ2-3, with 9 bases that match TRBD2. Germline lookup yields CDR1 MNHNY and CDR2 SVGAGI (reference sequence). Trimming took 4 bases from V and 5 from J; bases not matched to a gene: 10. This CDR3 has 16 amino acids.